This T cell receptor beta chain was profiled in a study of T-cell reconstitution after alpha-beta-depleted transplantation in children. J lost 5 bases, V lost 10 bases, and 7 bases had no gene match. CDR1 and CDR2 from the germline V gene are SNHLY and FYNNEI. The CDR3 sequence is 13 residues long. Unique molecular identifiers were incorporated into the prepared TCRbeta library. Each CDR3 protein gets one entry after TCRdb re-called the PCR reads with MiXCR. Found here are around 680,000 distinct CDR3 sequences, around 16% of them singletons; the top ten hold 0.85% to 1.3%. This TCR was sampled from a human donor who donated a stem cell graft to a child with acute myeloid leukemia. This specimen consisted of PBMCs from the stem cell graft donor, obtained from the stem cell graft. V usage is TRBV2 and J usage is TRBJ1-1; 10 bases line up with TRBD1. DNA for the CDR3: TGTGCCACCAGACAGGGGGCGCAAACTGAAGCTTTCTTT. It encodes CATRQGAQTEAFF.